Detailed here is one TCR beta chain. The repertoire was sequenced with immunoSEQ multiplex PCR; TCRdb's copy has only in-frame clones and lacks some. Of fewer than 200,000 clones listed, approximately 90% are singletons. Enrollees, about 18 to 89 years old, lived in about two dozen US areas. Assignments of participants to cohorts depended upon their own reported clinical history. The source of the sample is a study of blood T cell repertoires in COVID-19. Study summary: COVID-19 samples, acute and convalescent, were from the United States, Italy and Spain. Sources were T cells, B-cell-depleted T cells, or PBMCs; the material itself was cDNA or gDNA.

CDR3 length: 16 residues. Trimming took 5 bases from V and 0 from J; bases not matched to a gene: 6. Germline CDR1 reads SEHNR; CDR2 reads FQNEAQ (reference sequence). This chain connects TRBV7-9 to TRBJ2-5; 10 bases align to TRBD2. Specimen: PBMCs or T cells enriched from blood (not recorded which). This clonotype was obtained from a woman aged 40 to 50 in a cohort exposed to, infected with or recovered from COVID-19 (not recorded which). The CDR3 sequence is CASSTSSGGDQETQYF. Written as DNA, the CDR3 is TGTGCCAGCAGCACCTCTAGCGGGGGAGACCAAGAGACCCAGTACTTC.